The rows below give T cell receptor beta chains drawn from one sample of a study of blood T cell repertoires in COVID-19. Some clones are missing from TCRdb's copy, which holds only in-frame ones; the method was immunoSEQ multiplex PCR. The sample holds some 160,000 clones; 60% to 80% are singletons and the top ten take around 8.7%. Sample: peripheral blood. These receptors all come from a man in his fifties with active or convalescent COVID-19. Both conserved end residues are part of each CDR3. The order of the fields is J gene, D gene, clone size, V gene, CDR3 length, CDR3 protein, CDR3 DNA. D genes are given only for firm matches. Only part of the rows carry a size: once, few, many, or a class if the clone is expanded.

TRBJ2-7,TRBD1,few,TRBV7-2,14,CASRFPGQGREQYF,TGTGCCAGCAGGTTTCCGGGACAGGGGAGAGAGCAGTACTTC
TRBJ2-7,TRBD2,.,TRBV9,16,CASSVGASGRLYEQYF,TGTGCCAGCAGCGTAGGGGCTAGCGGGAGACTCTACGAGCAGTACTTC
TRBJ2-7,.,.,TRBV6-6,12,CASSRTAYEQYF,TGTGCCAGCAGCAGGACTGCCTACGAGCAGTACTTC
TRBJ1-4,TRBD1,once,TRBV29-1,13,CSGGTGGGEKLFF,TGCAGCGGGGGGACAGGGGGCGGCGAAAAACTGTTTTTT
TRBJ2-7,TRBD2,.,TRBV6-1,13,CASSEGTKYEQYF,TGTGCCAGCAGTGAGGGGACTAAGTACGAGCAGTACTTC
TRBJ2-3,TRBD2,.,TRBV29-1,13,CSVDSSGGDTQYF,TGCAGCGTTGATTCTAGCGGGGGAGATACGCAGTATTTT
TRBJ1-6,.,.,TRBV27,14,CASSHGGLNSPLHF,TGTGCCAGCAGTCACGGGGGTTTGAATTCACCCCTCCACTTT
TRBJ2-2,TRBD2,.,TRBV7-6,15,CASRRLAGNTGELFF,TGTGCCAGCAGAAGACTAGCGGGGAACACCGGGGAGCTGTTTTTT
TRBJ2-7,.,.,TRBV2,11,CASRRAYEQYF,TGTGCCAGCCGGAGAGCTTACGAGCAGTACTTC
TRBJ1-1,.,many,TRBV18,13,CASSPGQGTEAFF,TGTGCCAGCTCACCAGGGCAAGGCACTGAAGCTTTCTTT
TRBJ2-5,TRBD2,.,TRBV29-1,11,CSSGLGETQYF,TGCAGCTCAGGACTAGGGGAGACCCAGTACTTC
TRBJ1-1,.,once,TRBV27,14,CASSSGSMNTEAFF,TGTGCCAGCAGTTCAGGCAGTATGAACACTGAAGCTTTCTTT
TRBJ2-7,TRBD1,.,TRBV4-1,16,CASSHEQGVRPYEQYF,TGCGCCAGCAGCCACGAACAGGGGGTAAGGCCTTACGAGCAGTACTTC
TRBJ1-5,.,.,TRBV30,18,CAWSVQEGGGFYNQPQHF,TGTGCCTGGAGTGTACAAGAGGGTGGGGGGTTCTACAATCAGCCCCAGCATTTT
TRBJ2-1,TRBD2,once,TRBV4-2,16,CASSQGVGGRADEQFF,TGTGCCAGCAGCCAAGGGGTTGGCGGGAGGGCCGATGAGCAGTTCTTC
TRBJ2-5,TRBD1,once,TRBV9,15,CASSPRTGNQETQYF,TGTGCCAGCAGCCCACGGACAGGGAACCAAGAGACCCAGTACTTC
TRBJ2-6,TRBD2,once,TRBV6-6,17,CASSPRGVSSGANVLTF,TGTGCCAGCAGTCCCCGGGGGGTTAGCTCTGGGGCCAACGTCCTGACTTTC
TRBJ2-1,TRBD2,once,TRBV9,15,CASSVGGGSYNEQFF,TGTGCCAGCAGCGTAGGGGGGGGCTCCTACAATGAGCAGTTCTTC
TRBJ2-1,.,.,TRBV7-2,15,CASSSSGYRFNEQFF,TGTGCCAGCAGCTCATCCGGTTACAGGTTCAATGAGCAGTTCTTC
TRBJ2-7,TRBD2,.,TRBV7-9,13,CATQLAGTYEQYF,TGTGCCACCCAGCTAGCGGGGACCTACGAGCAGTACTTC
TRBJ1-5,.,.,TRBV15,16,CATSRERGVDNQPQHF,TGTGCCACCAGCAGAGAACGGGGTGTCGACAATCAGCCCCAGCATTTT
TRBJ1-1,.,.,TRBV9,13,CASSRTVNTEAFF,TGTGCCAGCAGCCGGACTGTGAACACTGAAGCTTTCTTT
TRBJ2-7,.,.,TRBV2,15,CASSENRGPLYEQYF,TGTGCCAGCAGTGAAAATCGAGGCCCCCTCTACGAGCAGTACTTC
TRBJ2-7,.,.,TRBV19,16,CASSIDLRREVSEQYF,TGTGCCAGTAGTATAGATTTGAGGCGGGAAGTAAGCGAGCAGTACTTC
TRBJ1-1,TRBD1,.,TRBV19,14,CASSRGQGNTEAFF,TGTGCCAGTAGTAGGGGACAGGGGAACACTGAAGCTTTCTTT
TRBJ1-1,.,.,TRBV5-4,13,CASSLSRVAEAFF,TGTGCCAGCAGCTTGTCCAGGGTCGCTGAAGCTTTCTTT
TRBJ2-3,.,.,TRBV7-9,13,CASRPPGADTQYF,TGTGCCAGCAGGCCCCCAGGGGCAGATACGCAGTATTTT
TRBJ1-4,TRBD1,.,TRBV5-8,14,CASSLGQGNEKLFF,TGTGCCAGCAGCTTGGGACAGGGCAATGAAAAACTGTTTTTT
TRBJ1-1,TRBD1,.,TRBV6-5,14,CASGRTGTNTEAFF,TGTGCCAGCGGAAGGACAGGGACGAACACTGAAGCTTTCTTT
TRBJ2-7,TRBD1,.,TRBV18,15,CASSFDRESSYEQYF,TGTGCCAGCTCATTTGACAGGGAAAGCTCCTACGAGCAGTACTTC
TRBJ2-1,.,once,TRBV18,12,CASSHNDNEQFF,TGTGCCAGCTCACACAATGACAATGAGCAGTTCTTC
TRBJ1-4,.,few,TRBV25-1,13,CASRQGIWEKLFF,TGTGCCAGCAGACAGGGAATCTGGGAAAAACTGTTTTTT
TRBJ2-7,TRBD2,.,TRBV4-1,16,CASSPFPLAGDSEQYF,TGCGCCAGCAGCCCATTCCCACTAGCGGGAGACAGCGAGCAGTACTTC
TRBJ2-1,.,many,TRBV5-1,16,CASSLADRTAEYEQFF,TGCGCCAGCAGCTTGGCCGACAGGACAGCGGAGTATGAGCAGTTCTTC
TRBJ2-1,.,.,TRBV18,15,CASSIAAEGYNEQFF,TGTGCCAGCTCGATAGCGGCAGAGGGCTACAATGAGCAGTTCTTC
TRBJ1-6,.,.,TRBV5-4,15,CASLDGSSYNSPLHF,TGTGCCAGCTTGGACGGGAGCTCCTATAATTCACCCCTCCACTTT
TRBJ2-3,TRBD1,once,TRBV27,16,CASSSFTGGSTDTQYF,TGTGCCAGCAGTTCATTTACAGGGGGCAGCACAGATACGCAGTATTTT
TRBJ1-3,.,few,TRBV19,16,CASSMIQPTSGNTIYF,TGTGCCAGTAGTATGATACAGCCTACCTCTGGAAACACCATATATTTT
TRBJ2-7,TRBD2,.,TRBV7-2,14,CASSFGVAGVGEYF,TGTGCCAGCAGCTTTGGAGTAGCGGGAGTGGGGGAGTACTTC
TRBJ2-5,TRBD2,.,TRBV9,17,CASSVGLAGEGQETQYF,TGTGCCAGCAGCGTTGGACTAGCGGGAGAGGGACAAGAGACCCAGTACTTC
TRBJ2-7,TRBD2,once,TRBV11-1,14,CASSLAGGPYEQYF,TGTGCCAGCAGCCTAGCGGGAGGGCCCTACGAGCAGTACTTC
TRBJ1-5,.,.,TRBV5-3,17,CARSLAISLYSNQPQHF,TGTGCCAGAAGCTTGGCCATAAGCCTATATAGCAATCAGCCCCAGCATTTT
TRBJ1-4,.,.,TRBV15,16,CATSRDPRDSNEKLFF,TGTGCCACCAGCAGAGACCCCAGGGATTCCAATGAAAAACTGTTTTTT
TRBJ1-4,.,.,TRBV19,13,CASRVLRDEKLFF,TGTGCCAGTAGGGTTTTAAGAGATGAAAAACTGTTTTTT
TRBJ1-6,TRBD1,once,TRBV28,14,CASTWTGGGSPLHF,TGTGCCAGCACGTGGACAGGGGGCGGGTCACCCCTCCACTTT
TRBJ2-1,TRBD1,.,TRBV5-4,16,CASSPPSMDRRSEQFF,TGTGCCAGCAGCCCCCCTAGTATGGACAGGAGGAGTGAGCAGTTCTTC
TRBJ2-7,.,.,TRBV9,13,CASSVDPTSEQYF,TGTGCCAGCAGCGTAGACCCCACTAGTGAGCAGTACTTC
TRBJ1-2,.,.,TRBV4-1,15,CASSQAAGQHYGYTF,TGCGCCAGCAGCCAAGCGGCGGGGCAGCACTATGGCTACACCTTC
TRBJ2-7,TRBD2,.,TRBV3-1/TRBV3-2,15,CASSQDRTSGREQYF,TGTGCCAGCAGCCAAGACAGGACTAGCGGCCGGGAGCAGTACTTC
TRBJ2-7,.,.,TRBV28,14,CASNFLRSTYEQYF,TGTGCCAGCAACTTTCTGAGGTCAACCTACGAGCAGTACTTC
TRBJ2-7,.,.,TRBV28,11,CASKLRGEQYF,TGTGCCAGCAAACTTCGGGGGGAGCAGTACTTC
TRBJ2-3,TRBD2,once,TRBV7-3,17,CASSPMAGGPRRDTQYF,TGTGCCAGCAGCCCGATGGCGGGAGGGCCGAGAAGGGATACGCAGTATTTT
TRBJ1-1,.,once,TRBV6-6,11,CASRGNTEAFF,TGTGCCAGTAGGGGAAACACTGAAGCTTTCTTT
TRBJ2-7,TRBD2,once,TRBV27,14,CASTPSGSPYEQYF,TGTGCCAGCACCCCCAGCGGGAGTCCCTACGAGCAGTACTTC